This TCR beta chain derives from a study of cytomegalovirus exposure and HLA in healthy donors. General study results and limits: Further analysis, carried out later, found HLA-associated TCR beta chains more clonally expanded than equally common other chains.

With 60 Vbeta and 13 Jbeta primers, the PCR was carried out. Some clones are missing from TCRdb's copy, which holds only in-frame ones; the method was immunoSEQ multiplex PCR. The sample carries approximately 150,000 clones, 78% recorded once. Details on this clone: Its specificity is unknown.

This sequence originates from a woman between 40 and 50 years old in good health and CMV-seropositive. The sample comprised PBMCs.

CDR3 loop: CASSILGTARSGANVLTF. The DNA of the CDR3 is TGTGCCAGCAGCATTCTCGGGACAGCTCGCTCTGGGGCCAACGTCCTGACTTTC. The V and J genes are TRBV7-8 and TRBJ2-6; the match to TRBD1 covers 7 bases. Germline trimming cut 5 bases from V and 0 bases from J; bases unmatched to any gene: 10. The CDR3 is 18 residues long. Per the germline V gene, CDR1 is SGHVS and CDR2 is FQNEAQ.